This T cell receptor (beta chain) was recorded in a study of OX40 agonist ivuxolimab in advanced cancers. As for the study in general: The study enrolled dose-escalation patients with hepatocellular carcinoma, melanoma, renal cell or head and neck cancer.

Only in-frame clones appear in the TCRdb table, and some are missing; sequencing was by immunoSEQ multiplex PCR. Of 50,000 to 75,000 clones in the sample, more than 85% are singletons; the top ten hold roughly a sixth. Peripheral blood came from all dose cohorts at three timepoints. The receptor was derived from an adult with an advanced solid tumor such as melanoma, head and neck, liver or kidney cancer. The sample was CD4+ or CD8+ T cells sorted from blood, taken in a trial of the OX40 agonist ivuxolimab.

CDR3 amino acids: CASEQVLDTQYF. CDR3 sequence (DNA): TGTGCCAGCGAGCAGGTATTAGATACGCAGTATTTT. The rearrangement uses TRBV6-1 and TRBJ2-3; no clear D. Looked up from germline, CDR1 is MNHNS and CDR2 is SASEGT. Trimming took 8 bases from V and 5 from J, leaving 11 bases between them. This CDR3 comprises 12 residues.